This TCR beta chain was sequenced for a study of cytomegalovirus exposure and HLA in healthy donors. Study-wide findings and caveats: Analyses of presence/absence relied on an assumption of roughly uniform sequencing depth across donors. It was confirmed in vitro that a few of the CMV-associated chains were specific for CMV antigens. Sequencing likely produced, as an artifact, a cluster of highly shared sequence variants.

About this clone itself: Its antigen is undetermined. An end of the junction differs from the germline gene, which may be a read error.

A multiplex PCR was run with 60 Vbeta primers and 13 Jbeta primers. The method was immunoSEQ multiplex PCR; TCRdb's version includes in-frame clones alone and lacks a portion of them. The sample shows some 150,000 clones, 60% to 85% of them seen only once. CDR1 is SQVTM and CDR2 is ANQGSEA in the germline V gene. The CDR3 contains 12 residues. The source material was PBMCs. The chain has TRBV29-1 and TRBJ2-5; tentatively, D is TRBD2 (5 bases). This sequence was found in a man younger than 40 in good health and CMV-seronegative. In nucleotides, the CDR3 is TGCAGCGTGGAAGAATCGGGGGAGACCCAGTACTTC. It yields the protein CSVEESGETQYF.